One sample yielded the 30 T cell receptor beta chains listed below, sequenced in a study of blood T cell repertoires in COVID-19. Method: immunoSEQ multiplex PCR; TCRdb's copy keeps in-frame clones and lacks some. The sample lists hundreds of thousands of clones; roughly 87% were seen once. The sequenced sample consisted of peripheral blood. The receptors were gathered from a young woman who had recovered from COVID-19.

The chain employs TRBV7-2 and TRBJ2-7; maybe TRBD1 (6 bases). Trimming removed 5 bases from V and 2 bases from J, with 13 bases in between. This CDR3 contains 14 residues. Germline V gene sequence: CDR1 SGHTA, CDR2 FQGNSA. CDR3 in amino acids: CASSPGQTAYEQYF. The CDR3 nucleotides read TGTGCCAGCAGCCCTGGACAGACTGCCTACGAGCAGTACTTC.

In its sample, this clone was seen once. The chain links TRBV6-5 to TRBJ2-2; weak D call: TRBD1 (5 bases). The V end was cut by 0 bases, the J end by 1 base, with 9 bases between. There are 16 residues in the CDR3. From germline, CDR1 is MNHEY and CDR2 SVGAGI. The CDR3 is CASSYSTALNTGELFF. Written as DNA, the CDR3 is TGTGCCAGCAGTTACTCGACAGCTTTGAACACCGGGGAGCTGTTTTTT.

This chain links TRBV10-3 with TRBJ1-6; TRBD1 might be the D (6 bases). Germline assignment: CDR1 ENHRY and CDR2 SYGVKD. Trimming pared 2 bases from V and 8 bases from J, leaving 10 bases between. This CDR3 has 14 residues. In nucleotides, the CDR3 is TGTGCCATCAGTGAGGCGAACAGGGATTCACCCCTCCACTTT. This sequence encodes CAISEANRDSPLHF.

In regard to this clone: One junction end does not reproduce the germline sequence, and a read error may be involved. V gene TRBV3-1 (or the pseudogene TRBV3-2) combines with J gene TRBJ2-1; 11 bases map to TRBD2. The germline V gene has CDR1 LGHDT and CDR2 YNNKEL (reference sequence). CDR3 size: 15 residues. CDR3 sequence reads: CASNQLAGVRNEQFF. The CDR3 DNA follows: TGTGCCAGCAACCAACTAGCGGGAGTTAGAAATGAGCAGTTCTTC.

This clone was seen a few times. CDR3 nucleotides: TGCGCCAGCAGCCGGGGACTAGCAGTCTACGAGCAGTACTTC. Translated: CASSRGLAVYEQYF. This sequence joins TRBV4-3 and TRBJ2-7, with 9 bases matching TRBD2. The germline CDR1 and CDR2 sequences are LGHNA and YSLEER. The CDR3 length is 14 residues. V lost 4 bases, J lost 3 bases, and 4 bases stayed unmatched.

This clone was recorded once. This chain connects TRBV7-3 to TRBJ1-1; the match to TRBD1 covers 10 bases. This CDR3 has 16 amino acids. Germline V CDR1 and CDR2: SGHTA, FQGTGA. V was pared by 5 bases and J by 4 bases, with 10 bases of the junction left unmatched. CDR3 sequence (DNA): TGTGCCAGCAGCCCGACCCCCGGGACAGGGGCCACTGAAGCTTTCTTT. This translates into CASSPTPGTGATEAFF.

V gene TRBV5-1 combines with J gene TRBJ2-1, with TRBD2 matching 7 bases. Germline values: CDR1 SGHRS, CDR2 YFSETQ. V lost 5 bases and J lost 6; bases outside the gene matches: 8. The CDR3 loop spans 14 amino acids. The CDR3: CASRLSGIINEQFF. CDR3 nucleotide sequence: TGCGCCAGCAGGCTCAGCGGGATTATCAATGAGCAGTTCTTC.

The chain combines TRBV6-6 with TRBJ1-4; D ambiguous. CDR1 is MNHNY, CDR2 SVGAGI, per germline (reference sequence). V lost 5 bases to trimming and J lost 0 bases, with 13 bases between them. The CDR3 extends over 16 amino acids. As DNA, the CDR3 is TGTGCCAGCAGTCCGTGGGCGCAGGCAACTAATGAAAAACTGTTTTTT. The encoded protein is CASSPWAQATNEKLFF.

This clone was counted between two and nine times. The chain links TRBV11-2 to TRBJ1-1; D gene uncertain. The CDR3 spans 12 residues. The V and J ends lost 5 bases and 3 bases respectively, with 7 bases between them. Germline CDR1 and CDR2: SGHAT and FQNNGV. The CDR3 protein is CASSHGHTEAFF. The CDR3 region has the DNA TGTGCCAGCAGCCATGGCCACACTGAAGCTTTCTTT. The complete variable domain, with remaining parts taken from reference TRBV11-2 and TRBJ1-1, reads EAGVAQSPRYKIIEKRQSVAFWCNPISGHATLYWYQQILGQGPKLLIQFQNNGVVDDSQLPKDRFSAERLKGVDSTLKIQPAKLEDSAVYLCASSHGHTEAFFGQGTRLTVV.

This clone has just one count. V and J are TRBV27 and TRBJ2-1; 8 nucleotides align to TRBD2. The V segment lost 3 bases and the J segment 3 bases; nucleotides outside the gene matches: 4. The CDR3 runs 15 residues. CDR1 is MNHEY and CDR2 is SMNVEV in the germline V gene (reference sequence). The CDR3 here is CASSFSLADYNEQFF. CDR3 sequence (DNA): TGTGCCAGCAGTTTCTCACTAGCGGACTACAATGAGCAGTTCTTC.

This rearrangement joins TRBV7-9 to TRBJ2-7; TRBD1 matches 9 bases. Looked up from germline, CDR1 is SEHNR and CDR2 is FQNEAQ (reference sequence). The junction had 3 bases not matched to a gene; V was cut back by 5 bases and J by 13 bases. The CDR3 is made up of 10 amino acids. CDR3 nucleotides: TGTGCCAGCAGCCGGGACAGGGAATACTTC. This encodes CASSRDREYF.

This clone was observed a single time. The V and J genes are TRBV15 and TRBJ1-6; 9 nucleotides align to TRBD1. J gave up 14 bases and V 8 bases, and 10 bases lay outside the gene matches. Germline V gives CDR1 LNHNV, CDR2 YYDKDF (reference sequence). This CDR3 contains 13 residues. The chain's CDR3 is CATADRGAEALHF. The CDR3 DNA is TGTGCCACCGCAGACAGGGGGGCTGAGGCCCTCCACTTT.

This CDR3 is CASTKPGTGYGYTF. DNA for the CDR3: TGTGCCAGCACTAAACCAGGGACAGGCTATGGCTACACCTTC. The chain combines TRBV2 with TRBJ1-2; TRBD1 aligns across 8 bases. The CDR3 totals 14 residues. Trimming removed 7 bases from V and 4 bases from J; junction bases left unmatched: 8. Looked up from germline, CDR1 is SNHLY and CDR2 is FYNNEI.

The chain employs TRBV30 and TRBJ1-1, with D possibly matching TRBD1 (6 bases). This CDR3 region has 17 residues. The germline V gene has CDR1 GTSNPN and CDR2 SVGIG (reference sequence). The ends were cut back, 0 bases at V and 2 bases at J, with 19 bases in the middle. The CDR3 DNA follows: TGTGCCTGGAGTGTAAGGTATCCGGGACACATTAACACTGAAGCTTTCTTT. Encoded protein: CAWSVRYPGHINTEAFF.

This clone was found many times. The V gene is TRBV13, the J gene TRBJ2-7, with 10 bases fitting TRBD2. The CDR3 is made up of 16 amino acids. Unmatched junction bases numbered 12, after V lost 4 bases and J lost 6 bases. Germline CDR1 PRHDT, CDR2 FYEKMQ (reference sequence). The CDR3: CASSSPGASGRPEQYF. The CDR3 DNA follows: TGTGCCAGCAGCTCCCCAGGAGCTAGCGGGAGACCCGAGCAGTACTTC.

Regarding this clone: This same CDR3 is encoded by further DNA sequences in the sample. This chain links TRBV5-6 with TRBJ2-7; D is perhaps TRBD1 (5 bases). The CDR3 sequence is 14 residues long. The V gene lost 0 bases and the J gene lost 4 bases, with 11 bases spanning the gap. The germline V gene encodes CDR1 SGHDT and CDR2 YYEEEE. CDR3 sequence reads: CASSLGQGFYEQYF. CDR3 DNA: TGTGCCAGCAGCTTGGGGCAGGGTTTTTACGAGCAGTACTTC. Variable domain in full (rest from reference TRBV5-6 and TRBJ2-7): DAGVTQSPTHLIKTRGQQVTLRCSPKSGHDTVSWYQQALGQGPQFIFQYYEEEERQRGNFPDRFSGHQFPNYSSELNVNALLLGDSALYLCASSLGQGFYEQYFGPGTRLTVT.

The chain's CDR3 is CATSPDRGQGYGYTF. The CDR3 DNA sequence: TGTGCCACCAGCCCGGACAGGGGGCAGGGCTATGGCTACACCTTC. This chain connects TRBV15 to TRBJ1-2, with 11 bases aligning to TRBD1. CDR1 LNHNV and CDR2 YYDKDF come from the germline V gene (reference sequence). The CDR3 totals 15 residues. J lost 4 bases, V lost 5 bases, and 6 bases had no gene match.

In this sample, this clone turned up a few times. The gene calls are TRBV21-1 and TRBJ1-1; the listed D gene, TRBD1, was not tested against the DNA. TRBV21-1 is tagged as a pseudogene. The CDR3 totals 12 residues. The CDR3 sequence is CASSKAKTEAFF. The CDR3 region has the DNA TGTGCCAGCAGCAAGGCAAAGACTGAAGCTTTCTTT.

This clone was seen once. V and J are TRBV27 and TRBJ1-1, with 7 positions matching TRBD1. J gave up 3 bases and V 4 bases, and 8 bases lay outside the gene matches. Germline values: CDR1 MNHEY, CDR2 SMNVEV (reference sequence). CDR3 length: 15 amino acids. CDR3 coding DNA: TGTGCCAGCAGTTCAACGACAGGGATCCACACTGAAGCTTTCTTT. Translating it yields CASSSTTGIHTEAFF.

This clone is medium-sized within its sample. The chain uses TRBV6-5 and TRBJ1-1; 8 bases align to TRBD1. The CDR3 is made up of 15 amino acids. The V gene end was trimmed by 1 base and the J gene end by 6 bases; junction bases not matched to a gene: 7. CDR1 MNHEY and CDR2 SVGAGI come from the germline V gene. The CDR3 loop reads CASSYLDRGGSEAFF. In DNA form, the CDR3 reads TGTGCCAGCAGTTACTTAGACAGGGGTGGGTCTGAAGCTTTCTTT.

V usage is TRBV15 and J usage is TRBJ1-1; possibly TRBD1 for D (5 bases). In germline, CDR1 is LNHNV, CDR2 YYDKDF (reference sequence). Trimming took 0 bases from V and 1 from J, leaving 6 bases between them. This CDR3 spans 14 amino acids. The CDR3 DNA follows: TGTGCCACCAGCAGAGAAACAGGGAACACTGAAGCTTTCTTT. Residues: CATSRETGNTEAFF.

This chain uses TRBV4-3 with TRBJ1-6; D gene uncertain. Per the germline V gene, CDR1 is LGHNA and CDR2 is YSLEER. The CDR3 is made up of 15 amino acids. Trimming removed 0 bases from V and 8 bases from J, with 11 bases in between. DNA for the CDR3: TGCGCCAGCAGCCAAGACAGGATGTTCGATTCACCCCTCCACTTT. Amino acid sequence: CASSQDRMFDSPLHF.

This chain joins TRBV19 and TRBJ2-1, with 13 bases fitting TRBD2. The germline CDR1 and CDR2 sequences are LNHDA and SQIVND (reference sequence). With 5 bases clipped from V and 4 bases from J, the junction kept 8 bases outside the gene matches. This CDR3 spans 17 amino acids. The CDR3 spells CASSLGLAGAFYNEQFF. The CDR3 DNA reads TGTGCCAGTAGTCTAGGACTAGCGGGAGCTTTTTACAATGAGCAGTTCTTC.

This chain connects TRBV30 to TRBJ2-5; maybe TRBD1 (6 bases). The germline CDR1 and CDR2 sequences are GTSNPN and SVGIG (reference sequence). The CDR3 sequence is 13 residues long. Trimming stripped 3 bases from V and 9 bases from J, with 17 bases between. CDR3 sequence: CAWRGAKRGSQYF. CDR3 DNA sequence: TGTGCCTGGAGGGGGGCTAAGAGAGGGTCCCAGTACTTC. Complete variable domain (other parts from reference TRBV30 and TRBJ2-5): SQTIHQWPATLVQPVGSPLSLECTVEGTSNPNLYWYRQAAGRGLQLLFYSVGIGQISSEVPQNLSASRPQDRQFILSSKKLLLSDSGFYLCAWRGAKRGSQYFGPGTRLLVL.

The chain is built from TRBV6-5 and TRBJ1-2, with TRBD1 identical over 9 bases. The ends lost 5 bases at V and 4 bases at J; junction bases unmatched: 8. CDR1 is MNHEY and CDR2 is SVGAGI in the germline V gene. The CDR3 runs to 15 residues. The CDR3, as DNA: TGTGCCAGCAGTCCTTCAGGGACAGGGTCCTATGGCTACACCTTC. Residues: CASSPSGTGSYGYTF.

This chain joins TRBV19 and TRBJ2-7, with TRBD2 matching over 7 bases. CDR3 length equals 14 residues. CDR1 is LNHDA and CDR2 is SQIVND in the germline V gene (reference sequence). V trimming: 5 bases; J trimming: 5 bases; junction bases outside the gene matches: 9. In nucleotides, the CDR3 is TGTGCCAGTAGTCGGGCGGGAGATGCAAACGAGCAGTACTTC. Translating gives CASSRAGDANEQYF.

CDR3: CASSSNSGRHSYEQYF. CDR3 sequence (DNA): TGTGCCAGCAGCTCAAATAGCGGGAGGCACTCCTACGAGCAGTACTTC. The chain joins TRBV11-2 to TRBJ2-7, with 10 bases identical to TRBD2. With 4 bases clipped from V and 0 bases from J, the junction kept 6 bases outside the gene matches. Germline V gene sequence: CDR1 SGHAT, CDR2 FQNNGV. This CDR3 has 16 amino acids.

The chain employs TRBV4-3 and TRBJ2-3, with a tentative D call TRBD2 (7 bases). CDR3 size: 15 residues. Deletions cut 0 bases from V and 5 bases from J, with 12 bases between. CDR1 LGHNA and CDR2 YSLEER come from the germline V gene. The CDR3 DNA reads TGCGCCAGCAGCCAAGATGGGGGGGGGCGAGATACGCAGTATTTT. Amino acid sequence: CASSQDGGGRDTQYF.

The chain employs TRBV19 and TRBJ1-4; D unclear. V dropped 1 base and J dropped 3 bases, with 9 bases sitting between them. Per the germline V gene, CDR1 is LNHDA and CDR2 is SQIVND (reference sequence). The CDR3 extends over 15 amino acids. DNA for the CDR3: TGTGCCAGTAGTATAGTAAGAGGATCTAATGAAAAACTGTTTTTT. Protein: CASSIVRGSNEKLFF. Looking up the rest from reference TRBV19 and TRBJ1-4 gives the full variable domain: DGGITQSPKYLFRKEGQNVTLSCEQNLNHDAMYWYRQDPGQGLRLIYYSQIVNDFQKGDIAEGYSVSREKKESFPLTVTSAQKNPTAFYLCASSIVRGSNEKLFFGSGTQLSVL.

The chain combines TRBV19 with TRBJ2-3; 10 nucleotides agree with TRBD2. Germline V CDR1 and CDR2: LNHDA, SQIVND (reference sequence). V trimming: 6 bases; J trimming: 5 bases; junction bases outside the gene matches: 8. The CDR3 consists of 15 residues. This chain's CDR3 is CASRTLAGELDTQYF. As DNA, the CDR3 is TGTGCCAGTAGGACCCTAGCGGGAGAGTTAGATACGCAGTATTTT. The variable domain in full, completed from reference TRBV19 and TRBJ2-3, reads DGGITQSPKYLFRKEGQNVTLSCEQNLNHDAMYWYRQDPGQGLRLIYYSQIVNDFQKGDIAEGYSVSREKKESFPLTVTSAQKNPTAFYLCASRTLAGELDTQYFGPGTRLTVL.